This T cell receptor beta chain was documented in a study of identical twins listed by TCRdb under 2016. Some background on the complete study: To test whether fetal clonotypes persist, the study used deep sequencing on TCR alpha and beta repertoires from monozygotic twins, unrelated adults of various ages, and cord blood. To rule out contamination, the twin experiments were replicated at different times with different library preparation protocols. Broad study findings and their caveats: Fewer insertions were carried by abundant cord blood beta clonotypes; a weaker similar trend was observed in young adult naive repertoires, while no such trend was observed in memory repertoires. Excess twin sharing in beta out-of-frame sequences was weaker because fewer shared sequences lowered the signal-to-noise ratio. Conclusions relied on cross-sectional statistical analysis, since the same donors could not be followed over many years. Invariant T cells such as MAIT and iNKT could partly confound zero-insertion analyses, although diverse VJ usage argued against such confounding for most clonotypes. Compared with coincidental sharing between unrelated individuals, out-of-frame TCR alpha sequences shared between twins had an excess of sequences with low generation probability. In monozygotic twins, recombination models systematically underestimated out-of-frame TCR alpha sharing, but the models matched the sharing seen between unrelated individuals.

The library was generated by 5' RACE. The listed sequencing device is Illumina HiSeq 2000. Template switching introduced a universal primer binding site; the final cDNA contained a unique molecular identifier, enabling accurate counting of TCR cDNA molecules. First-strand cDNA for TCR alpha and beta chains was synthesized from specific primers in the conserved constant-segment region. To control for contamination, each cDNA library was double barcoded with a SMART-Mk sample barcode plus Illumina barcodes. Two successive PCR steps introduced TruSeq adapter sequences along with Illumina sample barcodes. The TCR alpha and beta cDNA libraries were sequenced on the Illumina HiSeq platform using custom primers. Turning to the authors' computational methods: Unique molecular identifiers were extracted from raw reads with MiGEC, and CDR3 positions were determined with MiXCR. Recombination models were inferred per individual with the repgenHMM and IGoR tools using an EM algorithm. Shared clonotype analysis was performed with the tcR package in R, normalizing sharing by the product of cloneset sizes. Out-of-frame nonproductive sequences were analyzed to study raw recombination free of thymic and clonal selection effects. TCRdb cleaned the public reads at Q25 with fastp, built clones with MiXCR and kept in-frame beta chains. Identical CDR3 protein sequences are pooled into one entry, listed with their most common genes and DNA. V and J calls and clone size were set by TCRdb, not the authors. The table for this sample lists 1.5 million to 2 million distinct CDR3 sequences; about 30% of them were counted only once. The ten largest clones take up less than 0.35% of the sample.

All donors were healthy Caucasians. This clonotype was seen a handful of times. This receptor's antigen is unknown. Nothing much larger sits one base from this clone, and base qualities are not available. V and J lose 6 bases and 3 bases, and a span of 15 bases separates them. CDR1 and CDR2 are read off the germline V gene (reference sequence) as MNHEY and SMNVEV. Including the terminal cysteine and phenylalanine, the CDR3 comprises 15 residues. The entry retains the CDR3 DNA only, 45 bases that are in frame from base 1. This sequence uses TRBV27 and TRBJ2-1; the D gene cannot be resolved reliably. The clonotype was recovered from a newborn girl in good health. The specimen sequenced was cord blood. The CDR3 here reads CASRLGRWGYNEQFF. The bases are TGTGCCAGCAGGCTTGGTCGCTGGGGCTACAATGAGCAGTTCTTC.